One TCR beta chain is described in this entry. Its matching antigen is unknown. Cells designated naive CD8 were CD45RO-negative and were positively selected for CCR7, with terminally differentiated effector memory CD45RA+ cells excluded. Nashville, Tennessee was home to all donors, each a Caucasian adult. The CDR3 has 15 residues. Per the germline V gene, CDR1 is SGHAT and CDR2 is FQNNGV. The V gene lost 4 bases and the J gene lost 7 bases, with 16 bases spanning the gap. This sample stems from a study of shared clonotypes between healthy human individuals. Whole-study context: There were three CD4 naive, three CD4 memory, two CD8 naive and one CD8 memory plates per donor. Study-level points and caveats: The genetic and exposure-history diversity represented was limited by few donors. Shared across several donors were 5% to 6% of the naive CD4 clonotypes.

Sequencing was performed with immunoSEQ multiplex PCR; in TCRdb, only in-frame clones are kept and a portion is missing. The repertoire holds hundreds of thousands of clones, with more than 95% as singletons. The source is a man aged 30-40 years in good health. V and J are TRBV11-2 and TRBJ1-4; TRBD1 is a possible D gene (5 bases). Sequencing input: naive CD8+ T cells sorted from blood. The CDR3 region is CASSWGSGGTEKLFF. CDR3 in DNA: TGTGCCAGCAGCTGGGGGAGCGGGGGGACTGAAAAACTGTTTTTT.